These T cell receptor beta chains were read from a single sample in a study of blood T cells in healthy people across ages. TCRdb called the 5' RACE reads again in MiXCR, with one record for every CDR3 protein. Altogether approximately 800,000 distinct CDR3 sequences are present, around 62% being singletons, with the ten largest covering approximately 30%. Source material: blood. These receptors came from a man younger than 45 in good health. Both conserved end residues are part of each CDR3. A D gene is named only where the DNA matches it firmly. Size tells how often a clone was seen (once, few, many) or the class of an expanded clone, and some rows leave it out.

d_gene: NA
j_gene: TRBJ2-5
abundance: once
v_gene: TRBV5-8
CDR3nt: TGTGCCAGCAGCTTAGTCCCCCTGAAGGGGCGAGAGACCCAGTACTTC
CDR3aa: CASSLVPLKGRETQYF

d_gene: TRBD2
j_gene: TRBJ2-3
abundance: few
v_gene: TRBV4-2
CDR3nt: TGTGCCAGCAGCCAAGTAGCGGGGGTGGGAGATACGCAGTATTTT
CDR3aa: CASSQVAGVGDTQYF

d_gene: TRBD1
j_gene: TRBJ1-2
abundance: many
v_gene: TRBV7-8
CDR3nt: TGTGCCAGCAGCTTAGCACACCCAACAGGGGGTGGCTACACCTTC
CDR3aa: CASSLAHPTGGGYTF

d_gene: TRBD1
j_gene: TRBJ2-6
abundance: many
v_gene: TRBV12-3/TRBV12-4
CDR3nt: TGTGCCAGCAGGCGACAGGGCGCTGGGGCCAACGTCCTGACTTTC
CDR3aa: CASRRQGAGANVLTF

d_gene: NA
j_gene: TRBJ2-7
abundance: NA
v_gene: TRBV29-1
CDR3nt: TGCAGCGCAACAACACTACGGGCTTCATCCTACGAGCAGTACTTC
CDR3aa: CSATTLRASSYEQYF

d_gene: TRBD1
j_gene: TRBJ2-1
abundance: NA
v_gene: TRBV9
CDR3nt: TGTGCCAGCAGCGTACAGGGGGCGAACACCGGGGAGCTGTTCTTC
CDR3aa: CASSVQGANTGELFF

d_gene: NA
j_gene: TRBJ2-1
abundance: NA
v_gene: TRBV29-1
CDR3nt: TGCAGCGTTGAAGGCTCCTACAATGAGCAGTTCTTC
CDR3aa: CSVEGSYNEQFF

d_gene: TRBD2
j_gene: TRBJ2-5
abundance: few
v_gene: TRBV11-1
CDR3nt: TGTGCCAGCAGCTTAATAGTAGCGGGGGTCCAAGAGACCCAGTACTTC
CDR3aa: CASSLIVAGVQETQYF

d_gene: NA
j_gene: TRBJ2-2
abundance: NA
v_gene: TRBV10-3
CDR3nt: TGTGCCATCAACCGGGGACAGAACACCGGGGAGCTGTTTTTT
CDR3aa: CAINRGQNTGELFF

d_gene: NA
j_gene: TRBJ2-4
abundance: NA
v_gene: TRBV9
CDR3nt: TGTGCCAGCAGCGTAGAGGGCAGGGAAATAAGCGAACAGTACTTC
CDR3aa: CASSVEGREISEQYF

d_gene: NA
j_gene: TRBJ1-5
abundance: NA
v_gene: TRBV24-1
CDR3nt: TGTGCCACCAGTGGAGTCCTAGGCTTCAATCAGCCCCAGCATTTT
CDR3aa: CATSGVLGFNQPQHF

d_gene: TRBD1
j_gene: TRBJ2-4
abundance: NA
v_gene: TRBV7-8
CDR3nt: TGTGCCAGCAGCTCCGGCCTCTGGGGACCTGGACAGGACCAAAACATTCAGTACTTC
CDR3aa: CASSSGLWGPGQDQNIQYF

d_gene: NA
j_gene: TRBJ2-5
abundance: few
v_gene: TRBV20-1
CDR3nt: TGCAGTGCAAACCCTGGGGGAGAGACCCAGTACTTC
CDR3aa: CSANPGGETQYF

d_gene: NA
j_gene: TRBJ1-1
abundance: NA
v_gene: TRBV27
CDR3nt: TGTGCCAGCAGTGCCGATCGCAGGGGCGGAGCTTTCTTT
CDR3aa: CASSADRRGGAFF

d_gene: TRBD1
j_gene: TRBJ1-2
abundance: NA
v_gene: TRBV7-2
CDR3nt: TGTGCAAGCAGCCCCGGACAGGAAAGGGGCTACACCTTC
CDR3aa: CASSPGQERGYTF

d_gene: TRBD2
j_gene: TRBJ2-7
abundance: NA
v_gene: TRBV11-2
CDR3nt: TGTGCCAGCAGTTTAGGAGGGAGCGGGGGTTACGAGCAGTACTTC
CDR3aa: CASSLGGSGGYEQYF

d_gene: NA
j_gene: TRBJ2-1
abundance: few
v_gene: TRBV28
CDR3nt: TGTGCCAGCAGTTTAGAGACAGCCGACAATGAGCAGTTCTTC
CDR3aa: CASSLETADNEQFF

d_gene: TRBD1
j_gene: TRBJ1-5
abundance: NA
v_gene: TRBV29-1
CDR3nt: TGCAGCGTTGGGGCAGGGGGGGATCAGCCCCAGCATTTT
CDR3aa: CSVGAGGDQPQHF

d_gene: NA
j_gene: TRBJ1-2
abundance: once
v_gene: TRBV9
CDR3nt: TGTGCCAGCACGGGGCAGGGATCTAACTATGGCTACACCTTC
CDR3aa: CASTGQGSNYGYTF

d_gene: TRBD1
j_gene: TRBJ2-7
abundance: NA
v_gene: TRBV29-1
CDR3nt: TGCAGCGTTACGACAGGGCGAGGGTACGAGCAGTACTTC
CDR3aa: CSVTTGRGYEQYF

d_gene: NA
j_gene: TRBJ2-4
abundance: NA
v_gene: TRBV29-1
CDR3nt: TGCAGCGTTGACAGAAAAAACATTCAGTACTTC
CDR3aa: CSVDRKNIQYF

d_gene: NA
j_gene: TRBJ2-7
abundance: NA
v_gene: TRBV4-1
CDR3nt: TGCGCCAGCAGCCAAGCCGGACAGAGCTCCTACGAGCAGTACTTC
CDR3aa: CASSQAGQSSYEQYF

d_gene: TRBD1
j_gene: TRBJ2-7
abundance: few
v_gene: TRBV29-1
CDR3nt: TGCAGCGTAGAGCTTGGGACAGGGGCCTACGAGCAGTACTTC
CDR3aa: CSVELGTGAYEQYF

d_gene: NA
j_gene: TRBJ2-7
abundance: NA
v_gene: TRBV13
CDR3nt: TGTGCCACCAGAAACACGGGACAAACCTACGAGCAGTACTTC
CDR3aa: CATRNTGQTYEQYF

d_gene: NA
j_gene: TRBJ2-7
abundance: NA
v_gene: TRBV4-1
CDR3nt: TGCGCCAGCAGCCGAGGCGACGGATCCTACGAGCAGTACTTC
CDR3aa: CASSRGDGSYEQYF

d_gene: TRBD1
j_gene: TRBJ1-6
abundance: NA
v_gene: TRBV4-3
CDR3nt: TGCGCCAGCAGCCCTGGACAGGGAGAACCCCTCCACTTT
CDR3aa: CASSPGQGEPLHF

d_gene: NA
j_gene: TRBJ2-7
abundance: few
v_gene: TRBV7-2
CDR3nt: TGTGCCAGCAGCTTACGGGGTCGAACCGGCGAGCAGTACTTC
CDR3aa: CASSLRGRTGEQYF

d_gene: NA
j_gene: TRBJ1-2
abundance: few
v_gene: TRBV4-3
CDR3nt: TGCGCCAGCAGCCAAGAGGCCAACGAGGGGGGATTTTATGGCTACACCTTC
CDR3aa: CASSQEANEGGFYGYTF

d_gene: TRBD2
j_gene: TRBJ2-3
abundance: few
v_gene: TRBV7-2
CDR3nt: TGTGCCAGCAGCCCAGACACTAGCGGGGGTTATACGCAGTATTTT
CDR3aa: CASSPDTSGGYTQYF

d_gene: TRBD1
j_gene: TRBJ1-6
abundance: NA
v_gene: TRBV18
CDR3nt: TGTGCCAGCTCGCCGACAGGGAAACCCATTGAGGCCCGTCTTAATTCACCCCTCCACTTT
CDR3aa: CASSPTGKPIEARLNSPLHF

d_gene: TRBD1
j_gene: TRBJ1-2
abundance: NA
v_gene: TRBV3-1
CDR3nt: TGTGCCAGCAGCACCGGGACAGGTCGAAACACCTTC
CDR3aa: CASSTGTGRNTF

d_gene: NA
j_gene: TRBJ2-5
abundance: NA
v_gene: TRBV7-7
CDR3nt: TGTGCTAGCAGCTTAAAAGTTTCGGCAGTACAAGAGACCCAGTACTTC
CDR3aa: CASSLKVSAVQETQYF

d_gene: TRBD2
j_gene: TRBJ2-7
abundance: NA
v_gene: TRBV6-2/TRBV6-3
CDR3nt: TGTGCCAGCAGTTATCTACTAGCGGTTGTCTCCTCCTACGAGCAGTACTTC
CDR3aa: CASSYLLAVVSSYEQYF

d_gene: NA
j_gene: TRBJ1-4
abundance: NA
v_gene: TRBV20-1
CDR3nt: TGCAGTGCTAGACGAGCAGGGGTGACTAATGAAAAACTGTTTTTT
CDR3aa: CSARRAGVTNEKLFF